A selection of T cell receptor beta chains follows, all from one sample in a study of T cells in Graves' hyperthyroidism and ophthalmopathy. TCRdb reanalysed the multiplex PCR reads using MiXCR and keeps one entry per CDR3 protein. The sample consists of under 350,000 distinct CDR3 sequences, approximately 18% of them appearing once. The sample taken for sequencing was blood. The receptor set was obtained from a woman in her forties or fifties with Graves' hyperthyroidism. CDR3s include the opening cysteine and the closing phenylalanine or tryptophan. The D gene is left open where the match is weak. Rows may omit the clone size; those that give it use once, few, many or a size class.

J gene: TRBJ1-1; V gene: TRBV15; clone size: many; D gene: NA; CDR3 DNA: TGTGCCACCAGCAGAGGAGACAGGTGGGTTAGCACTGAAGCTTTCTTT; CDR3 protein: CATSRGDRWVSTEAFF
J gene: TRBJ2-5; V gene: TRBV5-1; clone size: few; D gene: TRBD1; CDR3 DNA: TGCGCCAGCAGCTTTTCCGGGACAGGGGTTGCGGAGACCCAGTACTTC; CDR3 protein: CASSFSGTGVAETQYF
J gene: TRBJ1-1; V gene: TRBV13; clone size: many; D gene: NA; CDR3 DNA: TGTGCCAGCAGCTTTTTTGGAAACACTGAAGCTTTCTTT; CDR3 protein: CASSFFGNTEAFF
J gene: TRBJ2-7; V gene: TRBV20-1; clone size: few; D gene: TRBD1; CDR3 DNA: TGCAGTGCTAGAGAAGGAGACAGGGGAGAGTACGAGCAGTACTTC; CDR3 protein: CSAREGDRGEYEQYF
J gene: TRBJ1-2; V gene: TRBV11-2; clone size: many; D gene: TRBD1; CDR3 DNA: TGTGCCAGCAGCTCACCTACCGGGACAGATGGCTACACCTTC; CDR3 protein: CASSSPTGTDGYTF
J gene: TRBJ1-6; V gene: TRBV6-5; clone size: few; D gene: NA; CDR3 DNA: TGTGCCAGCAGTTACAGTCCCCAGGGGTTAGATTCACCCCTCCACTTT; CDR3 protein: CASSYSPQGLDSPLHF
J gene: TRBJ1-4; V gene: TRBV5-1; clone size: few; D gene: NA; CDR3 DNA: TGCGCCAGCAGCGCGGCGTCTTACGAAAAACTGTTTTTT; CDR3 protein: CASSAASYEKLFF
J gene: TRBJ2-7; V gene: TRBV20-1; clone size: NA; D gene: TRBD2; CDR3 DNA: TGCAGTGCTAGAGAGGGTGGGCTAGCGGGCTACGGGCAGTACTTC; CDR3 protein: CSAREGGLAGYGQYF
J gene: TRBJ2-3; V gene: TRBV9; clone size: NA; D gene: NA; CDR3 DNA: TGTGCCAGCAGCGTAACCCCGGGTCAGGGAACGAGGCCAGATACGCAGTATTTT; CDR3 protein: CASSVTPGQGTRPDTQYF
J gene: TRBJ2-5; V gene: TRBV27; clone size: NA; D gene: TRBD2; CDR3 DNA: TGTGCCAGCAGTATAGCGGGGGGCGAAGAGACCCAGTACTTC; CDR3 protein: CASSIAGGEETQYF
J gene: TRBJ1-1; V gene: TRBV10-3; clone size: few; D gene: NA; CDR3 DNA: TGTGCCATCAGTGAAGCATGGGATGAAGCTTTCTTT; CDR3 protein: CAISEAWDEAFF
J gene: TRBJ2-7; V gene: TRBV27; clone size: few; D gene: NA; CDR3 DNA: TGTGCCAGCAGCACGTACGGGACACCTTACTCCTACGAGCAGTACTTC; CDR3 protein: CASSTYGTPYSYEQYF
J gene: TRBJ2-1; V gene: TRBV7-3; clone size: few; D gene: TRBD2; CDR3 DNA: TGTGCCAGCAGCTTAAGGGGACTAGCGGCCACGGATGAGCAGTTCTTC; CDR3 protein: CASSLRGLAATDEQFF
J gene: TRBJ1-6; V gene: TRBV6-1; clone size: NA; D gene: TRBD1; CDR3 DNA: TGTGCCAGCAGGGCGGGACAGGGGCAATCACCCCTCCACTTT; CDR3 protein: CASRAGQGQSPLHF
J gene: TRBJ2-7; V gene: TRBV7-9; clone size: NA; D gene: TRBD2; CDR3 DNA: TGTGCCAGCAGCTTAGTGGTAGCGGGAGCCTACGAGCAGTACTTC; CDR3 protein: CASSLVVAGAYEQYF
J gene: TRBJ2-7; V gene: TRBV6-1; clone size: few; D gene: TRBD2; CDR3 DNA: TGTGCCAGCACCCTACTAGCGGGGGACTACGAGCAGTACTTC; CDR3 protein: CASTLLAGDYEQYF
J gene: TRBJ2-1; V gene: TRBV14; clone size: NA; D gene: TRBD2; CDR3 DNA: TGTGCCAGCAGCCAATCCCGGGGGGGCAAGAATGAGCAGTTCTTC; CDR3 protein: CASSQSRGGKNEQFF
J gene: TRBJ2-3; V gene: TRBV5-1; clone size: many; D gene: NA; CDR3 DNA: TGCGCCAGCAGTCGGGAGAGGGGCACAGATACGCAGTATTTT; CDR3 protein: CASSRERGTDTQYF
J gene: TRBJ2-5; V gene: TRBV28; clone size: many; D gene: NA; CDR3 DNA: TGTGCCAGCGGGTTCGGAGAGACCCAGTACTTC; CDR3 protein: CASGFGETQYF
J gene: TRBJ2-1; V gene: TRBV9; clone size: NA; D gene: NA; CDR3 DNA: TGTGCCAGCAATCTGCTCGACAGCGCTAGCAATGAGCAGTTCTTC; CDR3 protein: CASNLLDSASNEQFF
J gene: TRBJ2-7; V gene: TRBV27; clone size: many; D gene: TRBD2; CDR3 DNA: TGTGCCAGCAGTCCTAGCGGAGGGGACGAGCAGTACTTC; CDR3 protein: CASSPSGGDEQYF
J gene: TRBJ2-7; V gene: TRBV29-1; clone size: NA; D gene: NA; CDR3 DNA: TGCAGCGTTGTTCAGGGTCCATACGAGCAGTACTTC; CDR3 protein: CSVVQGPYEQYF
J gene: TRBJ1-1; V gene: TRBV29-1; clone size: few; D gene: NA; CDR3 DNA: TGCAGCGTGAGATTGACAGTGAACACTGAAGCTTTCTTT; CDR3 protein: CSVRLTVNTEAFF
J gene: TRBJ2-2; V gene: TRBV5-6; clone size: NA; D gene: NA; CDR3 DNA: TGTGCCAGCAGCCAAGGCCTGAACACCGGGGAGCTGGTTTTT; CDR3 protein: CASSQGLNTGELVF
J gene: TRBJ2-3; V gene: TRBV5-5; clone size: many; D gene: TRBD1; CDR3 DNA: TGTGCCAGCAGCTCGACACAGGGGGCCGCAGATACGCAGTATTTT; CDR3 protein: CASSSTQGAADTQYF
J gene: TRBJ2-7; V gene: TRBV29-1; clone size: few; D gene: NA; CDR3 DNA: TGCAGCGTTAAACTTCAGGGAACCCCCTACGAGCAGTACTTC; CDR3 protein: CSVKLQGTPYEQYF
J gene: TRBJ2-6; V gene: TRBV10-3; clone size: many; D gene: NA; CDR3 DNA: TGTGCCATCAGTGGTTCGCCTGGGGCCAACGTCCTGACTTTC; CDR3 protein: CAISGSPGANVLTF
J gene: TRBJ1-3; V gene: TRBV18; clone size: NA; D gene: TRBD1; CDR3 DNA: TGTGCCAGCTCACGGGACAGGGGGTTCTCTGGAAACACCATATATTTT; CDR3 protein: CASSRDRGFSGNTIYF
J gene: TRBJ2-1; V gene: TRBV27; clone size: NA; D gene: TRBD2; CDR3 DNA: TGTGCCAGCAGCCCCAGGGGACTAGCGGGCTACAATGAGCAGTTCTTC; CDR3 protein: CASSPRGLAGYNEQFF